A single T cell receptor beta chain is shown here with its context. TCRdb analysed the RT-PCR reads with MiXCR anew, one entry per CDR3 protein. Of approximately 140,000 distinct CDR3 sequences listed, about a third are singletons. The CDR3 contains 13 residues. Germline V gives CDR1 MNHEY, CDR2 SVGAGI. Trimming took off 0 bases at V and 0 bases at J, with 2 bases between the two ends. The data originate from a study of patients and donors after allogeneic stem cell transplantation. The sequencing sample was made of blood, either unsorted or a sorted T cell fraction (not recorded which). The chain is built from TRBV6-5 and TRBJ1-1; no definite D call. The receptor was derived from a human donor who was either an allogeneic HSCT recipient or a stem cell or donor lymphocyte infusion donor (not recorded which). It is not recorded whose cells these are; they may come from a transplant donor. The CDR3 loop is CASSYSMNTEAFF. The CDR3 nucleotides are TGTGCCAGCAGTTACTCAATGAACACTGAAGCTTTCTTT.